What follows describes a single T cell receptor beta chain. The target antigen is unknown. Generated by immunoSEQ multiplex PCR, the TCRdb table keeps only in-frame clones and is missing some. The sample lists over 100,000 clones; about 89% were seen once. This specimen belongs to a study of T cell responses to AZD1222 COVID-19 vaccine. On the study more broadly: Second doses at about 4 or about 12 weeks were pooled. Study observations and caveats: Donors, mostly white British, included more females; clonal diversity was possibly underestimated.

Germline V gene data show CDR1 as SNHLY and CDR2 as FYNNEI. This CDR3 contains 14 residues. V was clipped by 5 bases and J by 2 bases; unmatched bases: 4. J is TRBJ2-5 and V is TRBV2; 8 nucleotides align to TRBD1. The specimen comprised peripheral blood, sampled on day 0 of AZD1222 vaccination. This sequence was found in an adult in good health. The CDR3 sequence: CASSRQGLQETQYF. The CDR3 DNA follows: TGTGCCAGCAGTAGACAGGGGTTACAAGAGACCCAGTACTTC. The full variable domain, with the rest looked up from reference TRBV2 and TRBJ2-5, is EPEVTQTPSHQVTQMGQEVILRCVPISNHLYFYWYRQILGQKVEFLVSFYNNEISEKSEIFDDQFSVERPDGSNFTLKIRSTKLEDSAMYFCASSRQGLQETQYFGPGTRLLVL.